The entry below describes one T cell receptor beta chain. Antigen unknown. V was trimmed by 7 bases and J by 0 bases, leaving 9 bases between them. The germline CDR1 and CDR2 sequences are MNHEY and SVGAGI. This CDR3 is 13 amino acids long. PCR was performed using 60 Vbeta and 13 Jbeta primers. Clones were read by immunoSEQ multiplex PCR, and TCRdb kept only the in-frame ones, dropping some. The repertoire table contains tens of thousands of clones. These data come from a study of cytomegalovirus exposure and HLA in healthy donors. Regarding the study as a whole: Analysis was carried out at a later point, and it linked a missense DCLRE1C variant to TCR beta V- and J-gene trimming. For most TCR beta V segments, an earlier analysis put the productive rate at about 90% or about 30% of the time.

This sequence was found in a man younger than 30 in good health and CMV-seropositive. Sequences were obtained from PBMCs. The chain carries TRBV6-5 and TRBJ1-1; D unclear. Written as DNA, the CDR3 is TGTGCCAGCAAGGAGAGGATGAACACTGAAGCTTTCTTT. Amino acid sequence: CASKERMNTEAFF.